The T cell receptor beta chain described here comes from a study of CD8 T cells in ankylosing spondylitis. Notes on the study in general: Ankylosing spondylitis blood appeared to carry a characteristic TCR beta motif of several highly homologous variants. Disease-linked clones bore a CD8+ phenotype, appearing relatively rarely in peripheral blood. Within matched ankylosing spondylitis synovial fluid, disease-linked clones were reportedly significantly enriched.

Making use of molecular barcodes, quantitative 5'-RACE generated TCR beta libraries. TCRdb independently ran MiXCR on the 5' RACE reads; one entry per CDR3 protein. The sample has under 150,000 distinct CDR3 sequences; roughly 13% are singletons. Trimming took 3 bases from V and 2 from J, leaving 8 bases between them. Germline CDR1 and CDR2: MDHEN and SYDVKM. CDR3 length: 14 residues. With respect to this clonotype: Its specificity is not known.

The sequencing sample was made of blood, either unsorted or a sorted T cell fraction (not recorded which). The TCR comes from a female donor with ankylosing spondylitis or in good health (not recorded which). V and J are TRBV28 and TRBJ1-3; D is ambiguous. CDR3 in DNA: TGTGCCAGCAGTTTCCCCACGGCTGGAAACACCATATATTTT. Its protein product is CASSFPTAGNTIYF. Variable domain in full (rest from reference TRBV28 and TRBJ1-3): DVKVTQSSRYLVKRTGEKVFLECVQDMDHENMFWYRQDPGLGLRLIYFSYDVKMKEKGDIPEGYSVSREKKERFSLILESASTNQTSMYLCASSFPTAGNTIYFGEGSWLTVV.